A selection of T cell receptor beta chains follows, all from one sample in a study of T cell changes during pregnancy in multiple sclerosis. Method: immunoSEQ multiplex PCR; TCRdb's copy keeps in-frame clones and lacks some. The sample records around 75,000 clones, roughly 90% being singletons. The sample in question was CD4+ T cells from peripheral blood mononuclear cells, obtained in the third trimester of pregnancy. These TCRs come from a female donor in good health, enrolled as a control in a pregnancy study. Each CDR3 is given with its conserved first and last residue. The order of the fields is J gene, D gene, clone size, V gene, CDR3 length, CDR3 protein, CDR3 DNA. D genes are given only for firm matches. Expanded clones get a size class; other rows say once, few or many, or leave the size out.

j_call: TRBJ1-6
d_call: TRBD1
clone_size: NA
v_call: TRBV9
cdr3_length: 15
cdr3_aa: CASSVGDRGNSPLHF
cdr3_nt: TGTGCCAGCAGCGTGGGGGACAGGGGGAATTCACCCCTCCACTTT

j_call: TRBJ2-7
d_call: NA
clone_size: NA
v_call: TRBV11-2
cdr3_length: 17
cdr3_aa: CASSLTDPGGLSYEQYF
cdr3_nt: TGTGCCAGCAGCTTAACAGACCCAGGCGGACTTTCCTACGAGCAGTACTTC

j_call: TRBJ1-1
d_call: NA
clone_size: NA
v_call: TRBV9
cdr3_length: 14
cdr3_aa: CASSFSGEGTEAFF
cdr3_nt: TGTGCCAGCAGCTTTAGTGGAGAGGGCACTGAAGCTTTCTTT

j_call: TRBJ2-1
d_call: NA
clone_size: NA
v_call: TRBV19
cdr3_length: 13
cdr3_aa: CASRFTGSTEQFF
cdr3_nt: TGTGCCAGTAGATTCACAGGGTCCACTGAGCAGTTCTTC

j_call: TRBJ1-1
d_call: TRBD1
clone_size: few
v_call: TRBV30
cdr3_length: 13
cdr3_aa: CAWKRDRNTEAFF
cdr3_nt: TGTGCCTGGAAAAGGGACAGGAACACTGAAGCTTTCTTT

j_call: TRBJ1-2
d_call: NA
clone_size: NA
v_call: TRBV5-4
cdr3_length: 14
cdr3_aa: CASSLAGGDYGYTF
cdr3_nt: TGTGCCAGCAGCTTGGCTGGGGGCGACTATGGCTACACCTTC

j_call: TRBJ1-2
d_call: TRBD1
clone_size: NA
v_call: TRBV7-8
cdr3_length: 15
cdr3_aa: CASSLDRVPPYGYTF
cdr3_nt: TGTGCCAGCAGCTTGGACAGGGTTCCCCCCTATGGCTACACCTTC

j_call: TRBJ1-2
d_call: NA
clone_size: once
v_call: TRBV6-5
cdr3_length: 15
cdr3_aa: CASSYLGASNYGYTF
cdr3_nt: TGTGCCAGCAGTTACTTGGGGGCATCTAACTATGGCTACACCTTC

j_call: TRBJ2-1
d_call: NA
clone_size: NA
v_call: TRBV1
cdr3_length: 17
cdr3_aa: CTSSQGGGGAKGDEQFF
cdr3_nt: TGCACCAGCAGCCAAGGGGGTGGGGGGGCTAAAGGTGATGAGCAGTTCTTC

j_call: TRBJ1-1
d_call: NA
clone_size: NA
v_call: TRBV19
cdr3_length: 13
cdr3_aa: CASRVTANTEAFF
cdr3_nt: TGTGCCAGTAGGGTTACAGCGAACACTGAAGCTTTCTTT

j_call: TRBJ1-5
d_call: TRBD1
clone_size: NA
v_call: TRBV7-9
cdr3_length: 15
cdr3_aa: CASSSTGGSNQPQHF
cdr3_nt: TGTGCCAGCAGCTCCACAGGGGGAAGCAATCAGCCCCAGCATTTT

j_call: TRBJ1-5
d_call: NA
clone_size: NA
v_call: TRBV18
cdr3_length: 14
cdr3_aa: CASSPAGGDQPQHF
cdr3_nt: TGTGCCAGCTCACCGGCGGGAGGGGATCAGCCCCAGCATTTT

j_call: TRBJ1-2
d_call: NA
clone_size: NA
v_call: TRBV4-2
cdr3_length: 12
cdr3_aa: CASSPGAPGYTF
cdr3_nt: TGTGCCAGCAGCCCAGGGGCGCCAGGCTACACCTTC

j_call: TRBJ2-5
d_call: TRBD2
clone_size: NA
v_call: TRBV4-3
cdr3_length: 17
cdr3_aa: CASSQELTSGIQETQYF
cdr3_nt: TGCGCCAGCAGCCAAGAGTTAACTAGCGGGATTCAAGAGACCCAGTACTTC

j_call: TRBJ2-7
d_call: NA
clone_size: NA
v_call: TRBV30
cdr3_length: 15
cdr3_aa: CAWRERGGVFREQYF
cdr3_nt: TGTGCCTGGAGAGAAAGGGGGGGGGTTTTTCGCGAGCAGTACTTC

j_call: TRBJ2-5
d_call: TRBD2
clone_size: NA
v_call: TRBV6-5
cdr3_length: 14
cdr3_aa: CASSLAGAQETQYF
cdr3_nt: TGTGCCAGCAGTCTAGCGGGGGCCCAAGAGACCCAGTACTTC

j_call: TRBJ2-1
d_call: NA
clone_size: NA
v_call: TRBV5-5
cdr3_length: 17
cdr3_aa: CASSSTVETGNYNEQFF
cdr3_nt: TGTGCCAGCAGCTCGACGGTGGAGACAGGAAACTACAATGAGCAGTTCTTC

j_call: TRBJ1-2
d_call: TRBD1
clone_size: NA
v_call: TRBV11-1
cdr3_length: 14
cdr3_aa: CASSTRTGPGGYTF
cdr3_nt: TGTGCCAGCAGCACCCGGACAGGCCCGGGCGGCTACACCTTC

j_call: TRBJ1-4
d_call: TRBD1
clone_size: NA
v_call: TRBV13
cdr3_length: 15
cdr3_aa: CASSPYRGQDEKLFF
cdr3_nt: TGTGCCAGCAGTCCGTACAGGGGACAGGATGAAAAACTGTTTTTT

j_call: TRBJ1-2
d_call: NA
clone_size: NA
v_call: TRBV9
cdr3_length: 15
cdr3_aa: CASSVGGRSNYGYTF
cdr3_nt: TGTGCCAGCAGCGTAGGGGGCAGATCTAACTATGGCTACACCTTC

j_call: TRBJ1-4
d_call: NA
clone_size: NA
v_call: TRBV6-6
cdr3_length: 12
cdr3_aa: CASSYLNEKLFF
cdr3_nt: TGTGCCAGCAGTTACTTAAATGAAAAACTGTTTTTT

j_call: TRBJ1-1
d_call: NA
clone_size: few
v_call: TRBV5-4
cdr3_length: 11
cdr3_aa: CASSFGRAAFF
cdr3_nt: TGTGCCAGCAGTTTCGGCAGGGCGGCTTTCTTT

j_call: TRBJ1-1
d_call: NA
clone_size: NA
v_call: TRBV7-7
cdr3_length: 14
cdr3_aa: CASSPLQGRGEAFF
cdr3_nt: TGTGCCAGCAGCCCGCTCCAGGGAAGAGGTGAAGCTTTCTTT

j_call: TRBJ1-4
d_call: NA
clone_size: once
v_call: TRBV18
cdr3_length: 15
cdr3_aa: CASSPPTGLNEKLFF
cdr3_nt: TGTGCCAGCTCACCACCGACAGGTCTTAATGAAAAACTGTTTTTT

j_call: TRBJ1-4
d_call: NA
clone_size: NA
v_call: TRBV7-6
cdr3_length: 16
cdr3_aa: CASSLTNRGIGEKLFF
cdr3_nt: TGTGCCAGCAGCCTAACTAATCGGGGGATCGGGGAAAAACTGTTTTTT

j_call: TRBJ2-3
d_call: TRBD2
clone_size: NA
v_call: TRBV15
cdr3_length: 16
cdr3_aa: CATSRASGSGADTQYF
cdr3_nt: TGTGCCACCAGCAGAGCTTCTGGTAGCGGGGCAGATACGCAGTATTTT

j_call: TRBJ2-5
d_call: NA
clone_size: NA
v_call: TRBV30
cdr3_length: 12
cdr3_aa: CASSVGLETQYF
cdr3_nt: TGTGCCAGTAGCGTGGGGTTGGAGACCCAGTACTTC

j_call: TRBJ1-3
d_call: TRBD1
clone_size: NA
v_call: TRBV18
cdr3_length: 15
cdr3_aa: CASSSGTASGNTIYF
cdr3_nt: TGTGCCAGCTCATCAGGGACAGCCTCTGGAAACACCATATATTTT

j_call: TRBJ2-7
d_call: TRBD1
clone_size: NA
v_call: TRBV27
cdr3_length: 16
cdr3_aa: CASSPEIGTGTYEQYF
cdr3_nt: TGTGCCAGCAGTCCGGAGATAGGGACAGGTACCTACGAGCAGTACTTC

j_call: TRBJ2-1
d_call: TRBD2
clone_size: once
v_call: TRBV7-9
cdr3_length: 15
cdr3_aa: CAGGLGRVLYNEQFF
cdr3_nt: TGTGCCGGGGGATTGGGGAGGGTGCTATACAATGAGCAGTTCTTC

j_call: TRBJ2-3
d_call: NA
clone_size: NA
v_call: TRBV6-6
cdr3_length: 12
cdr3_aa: CASSYSRTGEYF
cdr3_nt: TGTGCCAGCAGTTACTCTCGTACAGGAGAGTATTTT